This passage covers 11 T cell receptor beta chains from one sample sequenced in a study of shared clonotypes between healthy human individuals. The table came from immunoSEQ multiplex PCR; TCRdb's copy has only in-frame clones and leaves some out. The repertoire includes about 2 million clones, 95% of them detected once, and roughly 0.13% sits in the top ten. The sample was naive CD4+ T cells sorted from blood. As for subset: CD45RA+ positively selected. The receptor source for this set is a man aged 18 to 30 in good health.

The V gene is TRBV7-9, the J gene TRBJ2-5; tentatively, D is TRBD2 (6 bases). There are 16 residues in the CDR3. V lost 5 bases to trimming and J lost 10 bases, with 26 bases between them. Germline-derived CDR1 and CDR2 are SEHNR and FQNEAQ (reference sequence). The CDR3 coding sequence is TGTGCCAGCAGCCACATAACCGAGATCACTAGCCGGATCCAGTACTTC. This translates into CASSHITEITSRIQYF.

The chain couples TRBV7-8 to TRBJ2-1, with 7 bases fitting TRBD2. Germline V gene data show CDR1 as SGHVS and CDR2 as FQNEAQ. The junction had 3 bases not matched to a gene; V was cut back by 2 bases and J by 5 bases. This CDR3 is built from 14 residues. The CDR3 region has the DNA TGTGCCAGCAGCTTATGGGAGGGAAACAATGAGCAGTTCTTC. Translated, it gives CASSLWEGNNEQFF.

The chain combines TRBV30 with TRBJ1-2, with 7 bases fitting TRBD1. Germline CDR1 and CDR2: GTSNPN and SVGIG (reference sequence). J gave up 2 bases and V 5 bases, and 2 bases lay outside the gene matches. The CDR3 is 12 residues long. Here the CDR3 DNA reads TGTGCCTGGGGGGGACAGAACTATGGCTACACCTTC. Translated, it gives CAWGGQNYGYTF.

As concerns this clone: Other DNA sequences in the same sample also yield this CDR3. This chain joins TRBV18 and TRBJ2-5; 7 bases align to TRBD1. Trimming at V came to 3 bases and at J to 5 bases, leaving 0 bases not matched to a gene. The CDR3 has 12 amino acids. Germline V gene sequence: CDR1 KGHSH, CDR2 LQKENI. The CDR3 DNA reads TGTGCCAGCTCACCGGGACAGGAGACCCAGTACTTC. Encoded protein: CASSPGQETQYF. The full variable domain, rest sourced from reference TRBV18 and TRBJ2-5, is NAGVMQNPRHLVRRRGQEARLRCSPMKGHSHVYWYRQLPEEGLKFMVYLQKENIIDESGMPKERFSAEFPKEGPSILRIQQVVRGDSAAYFCASSPGQETQYFGPGTRLLVL.

This clone was observed a single time. CDR3: CASRTPNTGELFF. The CDR3 nucleotides are TGTGCCAGCAGGACACCGAACACCGGGGAGCTGTTTTTT. The V call is TRBV6-5, the J call TRBJ2-2; no firm D call. V shed 6 bases and J shed 0 bases, with 5 bases lying between them. CDR3 size: 13 residues. In germline, CDR1 is MNHEY, CDR2 SVGAGI.

This chain's CDR3 is CASRPLAGGSNEQFF. The CDR3 nucleotides read TGTGCCAGCAGACCTCTAGCGGGAGGGTCCAATGAGCAGTTCTTC. J is TRBJ2-1 and V is TRBV6-5, with 12 bases fitting TRBD2. CDR1 is MNHEY and CDR2 is SVGAGI in the germline V gene. V lost 6 bases to trimming and J lost 6 bases; unmatched junction nucleotides: 6. The CDR3 is 15 residues long.

Comment on this clone: In the same sample, other DNA sequences code for this CDR3. This rearrangement joins TRBV5-1 to TRBJ2-2; D uncertain. V was trimmed by 0 bases and J by 1 base, leaving 7 bases between them. Germline values: CDR1 SGHRS, CDR2 YFSETQ. The length of the CDR3 is 15 residues. As DNA, the CDR3 is TGCGCCAGCAGCTTGGGCACGGGGAACACCGGGGAGCTGTTTTTT. It codes for CASSLGTGNTGELFF.

The chain couples TRBV5-6 to TRBJ2-7; 11 bases fit TRBD2. V trimming: 7 bases; J trimming: 3 bases; junction bases outside the gene matches: 3. There are 13 residues in the CDR3. CDR1 SGHDT and CDR2 YYEEEE come from the germline V gene. The CDR3 region is CASWLAGGYEQYF. For the CDR3, the DNA is TGTGCCAGCTGGCTAGCGGGGGGCTACGAGCAGTACTTC.

This clone was seen only once. The chain employs TRBV11-2 and TRBJ2-7; the match to TRBD2 covers 11 bases. The trim removed 6 bases at V and 5 bases at J, leaving 9 bases unmatched. The V gene's germline CDR1 is SGHAT and CDR2 FQNNGV. The CDR3 has 15 residues. The DNA for the CDR3 is TGTGCCAGCAGATCACTAGCGGGAGTCAGGAACGAGCAGTACTTC. Amino acids: CASRSLAGVRNEQYF.

The gene calls are TRBV18 and TRBJ2-5; 10 bases align to TRBD1. V was clipped by 0 bases and J by 5 bases; unmatched bases: 12. Germline CDR1 KGHSH, CDR2 LQKENI. The CDR3 has 18 residues. CDR3 sequence (DNA): TGTGCCAGCTCACCACCTCCGGGACAGGGGACCGGGGTGGAGACCCAGTACTTC. The encoded protein is CASSPPPGQGTGVETQYF.

The CDR3 DNA reads TGTGCCAGCAGCCCTTGGACAGGGGAGGAATCGCAGCCCCAGCATTTT. The encoded protein is CASSPWTGEESQPQHF. V is TRBV11-3 and J is TRBJ1-5, with 9 bases aligning to TRBD1. Germline V gene lookup returns CDR1 SGHNT and CDR2 YENEEA. The CDR3 loop spans 16 amino acids. With V trimmed by 5 bases and J by 7 bases, 12 bases remained unmatched. Full variable domain (remainder filled in from reference TRBV11-3 and TRBJ1-5): EAGVVQSPRYKIIEKKQPVAFWCNPISGHNTLYWYLQNLGQGPELLIRYENEEAVDDSQLPKDRFSAERLKGVDSTLKIQPAELGDSAVYLCASSPWTGEESQPQHFGDGTRLSIL.